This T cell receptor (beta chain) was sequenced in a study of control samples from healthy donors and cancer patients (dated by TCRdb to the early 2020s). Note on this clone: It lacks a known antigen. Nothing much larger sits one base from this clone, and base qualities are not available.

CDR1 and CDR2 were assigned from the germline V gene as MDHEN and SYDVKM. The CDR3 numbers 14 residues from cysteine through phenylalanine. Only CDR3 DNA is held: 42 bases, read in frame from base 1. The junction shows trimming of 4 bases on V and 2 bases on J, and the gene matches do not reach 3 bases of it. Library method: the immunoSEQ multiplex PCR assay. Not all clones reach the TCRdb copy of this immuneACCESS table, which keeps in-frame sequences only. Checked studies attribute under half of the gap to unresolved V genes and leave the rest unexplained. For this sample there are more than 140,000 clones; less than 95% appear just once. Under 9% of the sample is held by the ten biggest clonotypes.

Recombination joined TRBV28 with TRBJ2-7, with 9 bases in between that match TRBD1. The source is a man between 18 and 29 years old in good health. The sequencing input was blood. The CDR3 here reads CASSYRGPAYEQYF. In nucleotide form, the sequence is TGTGCCAGCAGTTACAGGGGGCCTGCCTACGAGCAGTACTTC.